The 25 T cell receptor beta chains below were found in one sample sequenced in a study of T cells in Graves' hyperthyroidism and ophthalmopathy. RNA transcripts were the template for amplifying TCR beta CDR3 regions. First-round RT-PCR targeting the TCR CDR3 was performed with the HTBI primer set. TCRdb processed the multiplex PCR reads anew with MiXCR; each CDR3 protein has one entry. The table includes a few hundred thousand distinct CDR3 sequences, 15% to 18% detected once. The sample comprised blood. These receptors came from a woman aged 30 to 39 with Graves' hyperthyroidism.

The chain is built from TRBV20-1 and TRBJ2-6; no firm D call. Per the germline V gene, CDR1 is DFQATT and CDR2 is SNEGSKA (reference sequence). The CDR3 is made up of 13 amino acids. V was clipped by 3 bases and J by 0 bases, with 3 bases between them. The CDR3 DNA reads as TGCAGTGCTAGCTACTCTGGGGCCAACGTCCTGACTTTC. Its translation is CSASYSGANVLTF.

V is TRBV29-1 and J is TRBJ2-7, with unresolved D. The CDR3 has 12 residues. The V gene's germline CDR1 is SQVTM and CDR2 ANQGSEA. V dropped 4 bases and J dropped 2 bases, with 9 bases sitting between them. The CDR3 is CSVGLEPYEQYF. The CDR3 bases are TGCAGCGTTGGTCTGGAACCCTACGAGCAGTACTTC.

The rearrangement joins TRBV7-3 to TRBJ2-1; 8 bases align to TRBD2. V was clipped by 5 bases and J by 9 bases; unmatched bases: 9. The germline CDR1 and CDR2 sequences are SGHTA and FQGTGA. The CDR3 runs to 14 residues. Here the CDR3 reads CASSAFGTSSEQFF. The CDR3 DNA is TGTGCCAGCAGCGCTTTTGGGACTAGTTCTGAGCAGTTCTTC.

Many counts were recorded for this clonotype. This chain connects TRBV27 to TRBJ2-3; 10 nucleotides align to TRBD2. V dropped 6 bases and J dropped 0; count of bases not matched to a gene: 3. The length of the CDR3 is 15 residues. Germline V gene data show CDR1 as MNHEY and CDR2 as SMNVEV (reference sequence). CDR3: CASSSLAGSTDTQYF. CDR3 nucleotides: TGTGCCAGCAGCTCACTAGCGGGAAGCACAGATACGCAGTATTTT.

In this sample, this clonotype turned up many times. This chain joins TRBV11-2 and TRBJ2-5; the D gene is possibly TRBD2 (5 bases). The CDR3 contains 15 residues. In germline, CDR1 is SGHAT, CDR2 FQNNGV. V was trimmed by 5 bases and J by 5 bases, leaving 18 bases between them. CDR3 amino acids: CASSDGEGGWETQYF. CDR3 bases: TGTGCCAGCAGCGACGGTGAAGGAGGCTGGGAGACCCAGTACTTC.

The genes are TRBV6-1 and TRBJ1-1; a possible D gene is TRBD1 (5 bases). V lost 1 base, J lost 5 bases, and 20 bases lay in between. Germline values: CDR1 MNHNS, CDR2 SASEGT. This CDR3 region has 17 residues. This CDR3 reads CASSEGWGFGAYTEAFF. The CDR3 DNA reads TGTGCCAGCAGTGAAGGTTGGGGCTTCGGGGCATATACTGAAGCTTTCTTT.

This clonotype was seen ten or more times. The J gene is TRBJ2-1, the V gene TRBV2; D perhaps matches TRBD2 (5 bases). Trimming removed 8 bases from V and 1 base from J, with 9 bases in between. The V gene's germline CDR1 is SNHLY and CDR2 FYNNEI. The CDR3 has 13 amino acids. CDR3 in amino acids: CASHRESYNEQFF. The CDR3 DNA follows: TGTGCCAGCCATAGGGAGTCCTACAATGAGCAGTTCTTC.

V and J are TRBV19 and TRBJ2-2; 7 bases agree with TRBD1. The CDR3 has 15 amino acids. Germline V lookup: CDR1 LNHDA, CDR2 SQIVND (reference sequence). The junction had 7 bases not matched to a gene; V was cut back by 5 bases and J by 4 bases. The CDR3 here is CASSPGTVFTGELFF. In nucleotides, the CDR3 is TGTGCCAGTAGTCCCGGGACAGTTTTCACCGGGGAGCTGTTTTTT.

This clonotype has just a few counts. This chain links TRBV4-1 with TRBJ1-1; D is perhaps TRBD1 (5 bases). The CDR3 length is 17 residues. CDR1 and CDR2 from the germline V gene are MGHRA and YSYEKL. V was pared by 0 bases and J by 0 bases, with 14 bases between. The chain's CDR3 is CASSQDWGVGVNTEAFF. The CDR3 DNA reads as TGCGCCAGCAGCCAAGATTGGGGGGTGGGGGTGAACACTGAAGCTTTCTTT.

With respect to this clonotype: A much more abundant neighbour one base away suggests this may be a read error. V usage is TRBV5-1 and J usage is TRBJ2-7; 8 nucleotides agree with TRBD2. V was pared by 6 bases and J by 0 bases, with 2 bases of the junction left unmatched. Looked up from germline, CDR1 is SGHRS and CDR2 is YFSETQ. This CDR3 has 13 amino acids. In DNA form, the CDR3 reads TGCGCCAGCAAGCGGGAGAACTCCTACGAGCAGTACTTC. Its protein is CASKRENSYEQYF.

This clonotype was counted a few times. V and J are TRBV28 and TRBJ1-3; D gene uncertain. The V and J ends lost 7 bases and 3 bases respectively, with 10 bases between them. From germline, CDR1 is MDHEN and CDR2 SYDVKM. The CDR3 runs to 13 residues. The CDR3 DNA reads TGTGCCAGCAATCCAGCGGGTGGAAACACCATATATTTT. This sequence encodes CASNPAGGNTIYF.

This clonotype has a count of ten or more. The CDR3 coding sequence is TGCAGTGCTAGAGCTCTAGCAGGAGATACGCAGTATTTT. Protein: CSARALAGDTQYF. This chain joins TRBV20-1 and TRBJ2-3, with D perhaps TRBD2 (5 bases). The ends were cut back, 1 base at V and 5 bases at J, with 10 bases in the middle. From germline, CDR1 is DFQATT and CDR2 SNEGSKA (reference sequence). CDR3 size: 13 residues.

This clonotype was seen at least ten times. The chain joins TRBV2 to TRBJ1-5; D call uncertain. V was cut by 4 bases and J by 5 bases, with 6 bases left in between. Germline CDR1 is SNHLY and CDR2 is FYNNEI. The CDR3 is made up of 12 amino acids. Here the CDR3 DNA reads TGTGCCAGCAGTGGCACAGATCAGCCCCAGCATTTT. It encodes CASSGTDQPQHF.

The V and J genes are TRBV15 and TRBJ1-1; maybe TRBD1 (6 bases). Deletions cut 1 base from V and 10 bases from J, with 22 bases between. The CDR3 length is 16 residues. Germline CDR1 reads LNHNV; CDR2 reads YYDKDF (reference sequence). The CDR3 DNA sequence: TGTGCCACCAGCAGAGTAGGGACACCCGGGGGAGGGCGAGCTTTCTTT. It encodes CATSRVGTPGGGRAFF.

This clonotype occurred many times. The gene calls are TRBV3-1 and TRBJ2-1; D remains ambiguous. V was pared by 2 bases and J by 5 bases, with 7 bases between. The CDR3 has 13 residues. Germline assignment: CDR1 LGHDT and CDR2 YNNKEL (reference sequence). CDR3 in DNA: TGTGCCAGCAGCCAAAGCCGAGACAATGAGCAGTTCTTC. As protein: CASSQSRDNEQFF.

This clonotype was detected ten times or more. V is TRBV15 and J is TRBJ2-3, with TRBD1 identical over 7 bases. The length of the CDR3 is 13 residues. Germline V gives CDR1 LNHNV, CDR2 YYDKDF (reference sequence). Trimming cost V 6 bases and J 4 bases; bases outside gene matches: 4. The CDR3 loop reads CATSRDRADTQYF. The DNA for the CDR3 is TGTGCCACCAGTCGCGACAGGGCAGATACGCAGTATTTT.

The V gene is TRBV6-5, the J gene TRBJ1-4; D remains ambiguous. The CDR3 has 15 amino acids. Germline values: CDR1 MNHEY, CDR2 SVGAGI. The V and J ends lost 0 bases and 7 bases respectively, with 12 bases between them. For the CDR3, the DNA is TGTGCCAGCAGTTACTCAGGGCAGAGGCGTGAAAAACTGTTTTTT. Protein sequence: CASSYSGQRREKLFF.

There are many counts of this clonotype. This chain uses TRBV7-9 with TRBJ2-2, with D tentatively TRBD1 (5 bases). This CDR3 region has 13 residues. Germline values: CDR1 SEHNR, CDR2 FQNEAQ (reference sequence). Trimming stripped 2 bases from V and 10 bases from J, with 11 bases between. In nucleotides, the CDR3 is TGTGCCAGCAGCTTATCTTGGGGCGTGGAGCTGTTTTTT. Translating gives CASSLSWGVELFF.

This clonotype came up many times. The J gene is TRBJ2-1, the V gene TRBV20-1, with D possibly being TRBD1 (6 bases). The CDR3 has 16 amino acids. Trimming stripped 4 bases from V and 7 bases from J, with 23 bases between. CDR1 is DFQATT, CDR2 SNEGSKA, per germline (reference sequence). CDR3 protein: CSATEQGHKSMNEQFF. The CDR3 DNA sequence: TGCAGTGCTACCGAACAGGGACATAAGTCGATGAATGAGCAGTTCTTC.

The chain has TRBV29-1 and TRBJ2-1; 7 bases fit TRBD2. Germline-derived CDR1 and CDR2 are SQVTM and ANQGSEA. This CDR3 has 13 amino acids. V lost 4 bases, J lost 6 bases, and 6 bases stayed unmatched. The CDR3, as DNA: TGCAGCGTTGTCTCTTGGGGGGGCAATGAGCAGTTCTTC. This encodes CSVVSWGGNEQFF.

This clonotype was detected ten times or more. The chain is built from TRBV28 and TRBJ2-2, with a tentative D call TRBD2 (7 bases). Germline loops: CDR1 MDHEN, CDR2 SYDVKM. With 3 bases removed from V and 4 bases from J, the gap between germline ends came to 12 bases. The CDR3 loop spans 15 amino acids. The CDR3 loop reads CASSFSGGATGELFF. The CDR3 DNA sequence: TGTGCCAGCAGTTTTTCTGGGGGGGCCACCGGGGAGCTGTTTTTT.

This clonotype has a count of ten or more. The chain carries TRBV11-2 and TRBJ2-7; 10 nucleotides align to TRBD1. Germline loops: CDR1 SGHAT, CDR2 FQNNGV. With V trimmed by 4 bases and J by 3 bases, 9 bases remained unmatched. The CDR3 is 16 amino acids. The DNA of the CDR3 is TGTGCCAGCAGCTGGGTCCGGGACAGGGGTTTCTACGAGCAGTACTTC. Translated, it gives CASSWVRDRGFYEQYF.

In its sample, this clonotype was seen many times. The chain uses TRBV20-1 and TRBJ2-7; 10 bases map to TRBD2. The CDR3 loop spans 14 amino acids. Germline V CDR1 and CDR2: DFQATT, SNEGSKA (reference sequence). V lost 0 bases to trimming and J lost 6 bases; unmatched junction nucleotides: 5. The CDR3 bases are TGCAGTGCTAGAGATTCTAGCGGGAGCCGCGAGCAGTACTTC. This encodes CSARDSSGSREQYF.

This clonotype was recorded many times. The chain employs TRBV20-1 and TRBJ1-1, with no clear D. The germline V and J ends were trimmed by 1 base and 5 bases, with 17 bases remaining between them. The CDR3 covers 15 residues. Germline V CDR1 and CDR2: DFQATT, SNEGSKA (reference sequence). The CDR3 DNA sequence: TGCAGTGCTAGAGTCCCGGGGTCCGCTGGTACTGAAGCTTTCTTT. Amino acid sequence: CSARVPGSAGTEAFF.

This clonotype was counted ten times or more. The chain couples TRBV12-3 or TRBV12-4 to TRBJ1-1; 7 bases fit TRBD1. J lost 4 bases, V lost 8 bases, and 4 bases had no gene match. CDR3 length: 12 residues. The chain's CDR3 is CASGTGVTEAFF. In DNA form, the CDR3 reads TGTGCCAGCGGCACAGGGGTCACTGAAGCTTTCTTT.